One and the same sample provided the 31 T cell receptor beta chains below, sequenced in a study of T-cell memory formation after mild COVID-19. In TCRdb, the 5' RACE reads were re-called with MiXCR into one record per CDR3 protein. The sample has 530,000 or so distinct CDR3 sequences; around 15% are singletons. Material for sequencing was PBMCs or a T cell subset sorted from them (not recorded which). Source of these receptors: an adult woman who had mild COVID-19 (a few samples of this study predate the infection). Cell type and time point are not known.

This clonotype was seen a few times. The chain has TRBV7-2 and TRBJ2-1; D might be TRBD2 (6 bases). V was cut by 2 bases and J by 4 bases, with 12 bases left in between. This CDR3 spans 15 amino acids. Germline loops: CDR1 SGHTA, CDR2 FQGNSA. As DNA, the CDR3 is TGTGCCAGCAGCTTAAACGGGGGTCGGTACAATGAGCAGTTCTTC. Its translation is CASSLNGGRYNEQFF.

The chain links TRBV29-1 to TRBJ1-1, with 7 bases identical to TRBD1. The V segment lost 7 bases and the J segment 4 bases; nucleotides outside the gene matches: 6. The length of the CDR3 is 12 residues. Germline V lookup: CDR1 SQVTM, CDR2 ANQGSEA. In nucleotides, the CDR3 is TGCAGCGCGAGTACAGGGGCCACTGAAGCTTTCTTT. Amino acids: CSASTGATEAFF.

V gene TRBV14 combines with J gene TRBJ2-7; 8 bases are a match to TRBD2. The CDR3 extends over 13 amino acids. The V gene end was trimmed by 10 bases and the J gene end by 6 bases; junction bases not matched to a gene: 11. Germline CDR1 reads SGHDN; CDR2 reads FVKESK. The CDR3 sequence: CATSPGLVGEQYF. CDR3 DNA sequence: TGTGCCACCTCTCCGGGACTAGTGGGCGAGCAGTACTTC.

This clonotype was observed at least ten times. The J gene is TRBJ2-1, the V gene TRBV4-2; no firm D call. V was trimmed by 2 bases and J by 8 bases, leaving 16 bases between them. The germline V gene has CDR1 LGHNA and CDR2 YNFKEQ. This CDR3 contains 15 residues. CDR3 region: CASSQRPDAAYEQFF. In DNA form, the CDR3 reads TGTGCCAGCAGCCAAAGACCCGATGCCGCCTATGAGCAGTTCTTC.

A few counts support this clonotype. The chain joins TRBV29-1 to TRBJ1-2, with D maybe TRBD1 (6 bases). Germline-derived CDR1 and CDR2 are SQVTM and ANQGSEA. Trimming shortened V by 3 bases and J by 0 bases, and 11 bases separated the two germline ends. This CDR3 spans 14 amino acids. CDR3 nucleotides: TGCAGCGTTGAGGGGGCTACTACTAACTATGGCTACACCTTC. Amino acids: CSVEGATTNYGYTF. The whole variable domain, filled in from reference TRBV29-1 and TRBJ1-2, reads SAVISQKPSRDICQRGTSLTIQCQVDSQVTMMFWYRQQPGQSLTLIATANQGSEATYESGFVIDKFPISRPNLTFSTLTVSNMSPEDSSIYLCSVEGATTNYGYTFGSGTRLTVV.

This clonotype has a handful of counts. CDR3 nucleotides: TGTGCCAGCAGCCCCTACGACGGAGGCACCGGGGAGCTGTTTTTT. Translation gives CASSPYDGGTGELFF. The chain uses TRBV7-3 and TRBJ2-2, with TRBD2 as a possible D gene (5 bases). Trimming pared 5 bases from V and 4 bases from J, leaving 14 bases between. The CDR3 runs 15 residues. Germline CDR1 is SGHTA and CDR2 is FQGTGA.

This clonotype was counted only a few times. The chain has TRBV18 and TRBJ2-2; D may be TRBD2 (6 bases). Per germline, CDR1 KGHSH and CDR2 LQKENI. V was cut by 0 bases and J by 0 bases, with 20 bases left in between. There are 20 residues in the CDR3. The CDR3 DNA follows: TGTGCCAGCTCACCACCCGGGGGATTAGCCGAAAGACCGAACACCGGGGAGCTGTTTTTT. Translation: CASSPPGGLAERPNTGELFF.

V is TRBV24-1 and J is TRBJ2-1; D gene ambiguous. CDR1 and CDR2 (germline): KGHDR, SFDVKD. The CDR3 spans 14 residues. V lost 1 base and J 5 bases, leaving 8 bases between the germline ends. The CDR3 loop is CATSDFRQDNEQFF. In DNA form, the CDR3 reads TGTGCCACCAGTGATTTTAGGCAGGACAATGAGCAGTTCTTC.

This clonotype was picked up a small number of times. For the CDR3, the DNA is TGTGCCAGCAGCGATCCCGGGACAGTGGAGGGAAACACCATATATTTT. Translation: CASSDPGTVEGNTIYF. This chain connects TRBV7-9 to TRBJ1-3; 7 nucleotides agree with TRBD1. Germline CDR1 and CDR2: SEHNR and FQNEAQ (reference sequence). This CDR3 spans 16 amino acids. V was pared by 5 bases and J by 4 bases, with 11 bases of the junction left unmatched.

This chain uses TRBV3-1 with TRBJ2-7; TRBD2 aligns across 14 bases. The germline V gene has CDR1 LGHDT and CDR2 YNNKEL (reference sequence). The CDR3 is 15 amino acids. The ends lost 5 bases at V and 6 bases at J; junction bases unmatched: 6. CDR3 loop: CASSYGTSGSSEQYF. The CDR3 DNA reads TGTGCCAGCAGCTACGGGACTAGCGGGAGTTCCGAGCAGTACTTC.

This clonotype was seen a few times. This rearrangement joins TRBV9 to TRBJ2-5, with a weak D call TRBD2 (6 bases). This CDR3 is built from 16 residues. The V end lost 0 bases, the J end lost 4 bases, and 16 bases lay between the germline ends. CDR1 and CDR2 from the germline V gene are SGDLS and YYNGEE. DNA for the CDR3: TGTGCCAGCAGCGTAGGGTCGGTAGCGGTTGGAGAGACCCAGTACTTC. Amino acids: CASSVGSVAVGETQYF.

This clonotype came up a few times. CDR3 in DNA: TGTGCTAGTGGCCGGGGACACTCCGGGGGAATGAACACTGAAGCTTTCTTT. Translation: CASGRGHSGGMNTEAFF. The chain combines TRBV12-5 with TRBJ1-1; the D gene is possibly TRBD1 (6 bases). Trimming removed 6 bases at V and 0 bases at J, with 20 bases between. The CDR3 length is 17 residues. Per the germline V gene, CDR1 is LGHNT and CDR2 is FRNRAP.

Remarks on this clonotype: A junction end diverges from the germline sequence, so it may reflect a read error. The V gene is TRBV14, the J gene TRBJ1-2; 8 bases fit TRBD1. The CDR3 totals 12 residues. Per the germline V gene, CDR1 is SGHDN and CDR2 is FVKESK. In DNA, the CDR3 is TGTGCCAGCAGCCAGTCACCGGGACAGGTGTTCTTC. Encoded protein: CASSQSPGQVFF. The entire variable domain, with the rest obtained from reference TRBV14 and TRBJ1-2, is as follows: EAGVTQFPSHSVIEKGQTVTLRCDPISGHDNLYWYRRVMGKEIKFLLHFVKESKQDESGMPNNRFLAERTGGTYSTLKVQPAELEDSGVYFCASSQSPGQVFFGSGTRLTVV.

The gene calls are TRBV20-1 and TRBJ1-3; D gene ambiguous. The V end lost 1 base, the J end lost 2 bases, and 9 bases lay between the germline ends. This CDR3 contains 14 residues. The V gene's germline CDR1 is DFQATT and CDR2 SNEGSKA (reference sequence). The CDR3 is CSARGAMPGNTIYF. In DNA, the CDR3 is TGCAGTGCTAGAGGGGCTATGCCTGGAAACACCATATATTTT.

The rearrangement joins TRBV3-1 to TRBJ1-1, with D unresolved. This CDR3 has 14 amino acids. Germline V gene sequence: CDR1 LGHDT, CDR2 YNNKEL (reference sequence). Trimming took off 1 base at V and 0 bases at J, with 6 bases between the two ends. The CDR3 loop reads CASSQGALNTEAFF. CDR3 nucleotides: TGTGCCAGCAGCCAAGGGGCCCTGAACACTGAAGCTTTCTTT.

This clonotype was detected a few times. This chain links TRBV6-5 with TRBJ2-1; 14 bases are a match to TRBD2. This CDR3 has 18 amino acids. V dropped 4 bases and J dropped 7; count of bases not matched to a gene: 12. Per germline, CDR1 MNHEY and CDR2 SVGAGI. The CDR3 DNA is TGTGCCAGCAGTTCCCCCGCGTGGGGACTAGCGGGAGAGAATGAGCAGTTCTTC. Amino acids: CASSSPAWGLAGENEQFF.

The rearrangement uses TRBV10-2 and TRBJ2-1; D possibly corresponds to TRBD2 (5 bases). Germline V gene sequence: CDR1 WSHSY, CDR2 SAAADI. This CDR3 region has 14 residues. The V gene lost 3 bases and the J gene lost 7 bases, with 13 bases spanning the gap. The DNA for the CDR3 is TGCGCCAGCAGTGACTCGAGGGCCGGGAATGAGCAGTTCTTC. Translation gives CASSDSRAGNEQFF.

The gene calls are TRBV5-1 and TRBJ2-1, with 8 bases matching TRBD1. Germline lookup yields CDR1 SGHRS and CDR2 YFSETQ. V was pared by 1 base and J by 4 bases, with 4 bases of the junction left unmatched. This CDR3 has 15 residues. For the CDR3, the DNA is TGCGCCAGCAGCTTGCCACAGGGGGGATACAATGAGCAGTTCTTC. Its protein product is CASSLPQGGYNEQFF.

This clonotype was picked up many times. The chain uses TRBV7-2 and TRBJ2-1; TRBD2 matches 11 bases. This CDR3 is built from 16 residues. Losses at the gene ends were 5 bases for V and 9 bases for J; bases not matched to a gene: 12. Germline V CDR1 and CDR2: SGHTA, FQGNSA. CDR3 region: CASSPPHSGGGREQFF. CDR3 nucleotide sequence: TGTGCCAGCAGCCCTCCACATAGCGGGGGGGGCCGTGAGCAGTTCTTC.

This clonotype was recorded a few times. The chain is built from TRBV7-9 and TRBJ2-7; tentatively, D is TRBD2 (7 bases). The CDR3 extends over 16 amino acids. Germline V CDR1 and CDR2: SEHNR, FQNEAQ (reference sequence). V was pared by 1 base and J by 5 bases, with 18 bases between. The CDR3 region is CASSLGGGGSSNEQYF. The CDR3 nucleotides are TGTGCCAGCAGCTTAGGTGGGGGGGGCAGTTCCAACGAGCAGTACTTC.

This clonotype has a handful of counts. The chain uses TRBV3-1 and TRBJ2-2; TRBD1 agrees at 7 bases. Per the germline V gene, CDR1 is LGHDT and CDR2 is YNNKEL (reference sequence). With 3 bases clipped from V and 8 bases from J, the junction kept 9 bases outside the gene matches. CDR3 length: 15 amino acids. This chain's CDR3 is CASSQHDRVSGELFF. The CDR3 DNA reads TGTGCCAGCAGCCAGCATGACAGGGTGTCTGGGGAGCTGTTTTTT.

This clonotype showed up just a few times. This chain connects TRBV11-3 to TRBJ2-7, with a tentative D call TRBD1 (5 bases). Germline-derived CDR1 and CDR2 are SGHNT and YENEEA. This CDR3 comprises 18 residues. Between the trimmed V and J ends, which lost 3 bases and 4 bases, there was a span of 25 bases. The CDR3 spells CASSFVPSDSVTGYEQYF. DNA for the CDR3: TGTGCCAGCAGCTTCGTCCCATCAGACAGTGTCACCGGTTACGAGCAGTACTTC.

The rearrangement uses TRBV11-2 and TRBJ2-5, with 7 bases that match TRBD1. The germline V gene has CDR1 SGHAT and CDR2 FQNNGV. The J segment lost 1 base and the V segment lost 5 bases, leaving 10 bases of the junction unmatched. The CDR3 runs 16 residues. The CDR3 bases are TGTGCCAGCAGCGCTCCGGGACAGATCCTCCAAGAGACCCAGTACTTC. This translates into CASSAPGQILQETQYF.

This clonotype was picked up a small number of times. The V gene is TRBV5-1, the J gene TRBJ1-6; TRBD1 aligns across 7 bases. The CDR3 is 15 residues long. The V gene end was trimmed by 5 bases and the J gene end by 6 bases; junction bases not matched to a gene: 8. Germline V gene data show CDR1 as SGHRS and CDR2 as YFSETQ. CDR3 sequence (DNA): TGCGCCAGCAGACAAACAGGGGAGAGTAATTCACCCCTCCACTTT. This codes for CASRQTGESNSPLHF.

The rearrangement links TRBV24-1 to TRBJ2-3, with 8 nucleotides matching TRBD2. The length of the CDR3 is 16 residues. Germline CDR1 KGHDR, CDR2 SFDVKD. V lost 3 bases, J lost 2 bases, and 6 bases stayed unmatched. The CDR3 loop is CATSDPGTRVTDTQYF. The DNA for the CDR3 is TGTGCCACCAGTGATCCCGGGACTAGAGTCACAGATACGCAGTATTTT.

The rearrangement links TRBV10-3 to TRBJ2-7; D not certain. The CDR3 has 14 amino acids. The germline CDR1 and CDR2 sequences are ENHRY and SYGVKD. The V gene lost 3 bases and the J gene lost 0 bases, with 9 bases spanning the gap. CDR3 in DNA: TGTGCCATCAGTGAAGACCCCTACTCCTACGAGCAGTACTTC. This codes for CAISEDPYSYEQYF.

V and J are TRBV18 and TRBJ2-5; tentatively, D is TRBD1 (5 bases). CDR1 KGHSH and CDR2 LQKENI come from the germline V gene. This CDR3 is 16 amino acids long. The V end lost 0 bases, the J end lost 3 bases, and 14 bases lay between the germline ends. The CDR3 loop is CASSPPVPGIEETQYF. CDR3 DNA: TGTGCCAGCTCACCACCGGTGCCAGGGATCGAAGAGACCCAGTACTTC.

This clonotype has just a few counts. V is TRBV12-3 or TRBV12-4 and J is TRBJ2-7; the match to TRBD2 covers 11 bases. After removal of 6 bases from V and 6 bases from J, the junction contained 7 bases not matched to a gene. This CDR3 spans 14 amino acids. CDR3 sequence: CASSSLAGVAEQYF. The CDR3 DNA reads as TGTGCCAGCAGCTCACTAGCGGGAGTCGCCGAGCAGTACTTC.

The V gene is TRBV5-1, the J gene TRBJ1-1, with TRBD1 matching 9 bases. From germline, CDR1 is SGHRS and CDR2 YFSETQ. Losses at the gene ends were 3 bases for V and 5 bases for J; bases not matched to a gene: 8. This CDR3 has 15 residues. The DNA for the CDR3 is TGCGCCAGCAGCTCGGGGGACAGGGTAACAACTGAAGCTTTCTTT. It is translated as CASSSGDRVTTEAFF.

Only a few counts were recorded for this clonotype. The chain employs TRBV7-9 and TRBJ2-1, with 7 nucleotides matching TRBD2. The CDR3 has 16 amino acids. Germline-derived CDR1 and CDR2 are SEHNR and FQNEAQ (reference sequence). The V gene end was trimmed by 5 bases and the J gene end by 0 bases; junction bases not matched to a gene: 7. CDR3 protein: CASSLAGASSYNEQFF. The CDR3, as DNA: TGTGCCAGCAGCCTTGCGGGAGCTAGCTCCTACAATGAGCAGTTCTTC. Filled out from reference TRBV7-9 and TRBJ2-1, the complete variable domain reads DTGVSQNPRHKITKRGQNVTFRCDPISEHNRLYWYRQTLGQGPEFLTYFQNEAQLEKSRLLSDRFSAERPKGSFSTLEIQRTEQGDSAMYLCASSLAGASSYNEQFFGPGTRLTVL.

V and J are TRBV27 and TRBJ2-7; TRBD1 matches 7 bases. Germline CDR1 and CDR2: MNHEY and SMNVEV (reference sequence). This CDR3 contains 14 residues. With 4 bases clipped from V and 6 bases from J, the junction kept 9 bases outside the gene matches. In nucleotides, the CDR3 is TGTGCCAGCAGTTCCAGGACAGGAGTCCTCGAGCAGTACTTC. Protein sequence: CASSSRTGVLEQYF.